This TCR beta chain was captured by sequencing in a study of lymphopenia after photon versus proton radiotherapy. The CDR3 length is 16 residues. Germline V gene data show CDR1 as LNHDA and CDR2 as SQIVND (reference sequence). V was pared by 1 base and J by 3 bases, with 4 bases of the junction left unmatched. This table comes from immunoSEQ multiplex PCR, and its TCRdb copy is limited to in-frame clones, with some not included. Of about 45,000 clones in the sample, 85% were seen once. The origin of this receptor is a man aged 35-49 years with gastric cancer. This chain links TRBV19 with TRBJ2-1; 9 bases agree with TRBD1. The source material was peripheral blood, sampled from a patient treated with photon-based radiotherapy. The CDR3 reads CASSIGGTGIYNEQFF. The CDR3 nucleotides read TGTGCCAGTAGTATAGGGGGGACAGGGATCTACAATGAGCAGTTCTTC.